The clone carrying this TCR beta chain was seen many times. What it binds is not known. CD25-based Treg depletion was applied to purified naive CD4+ T cells. Whole-study findings and limits: In terms of TCR gene usage, tumor memory CD4+ T cells clustered together with blood and lymph node memory CD4+ cells, as well as with lymph node naive CD4+ cells.

From the 5' RACE reads, TCRdb called clonotypes with MiXCR, one entry per CDR3 protein. This repertoire shows about 62,000 distinct CDR3 sequences, 25% to 35% found once; its top ten account for 2.3%. This sequence was found in a female donor with breast cancer. Source material: tumor-infiltrating naive CD4+ T cells sorted from the breast tumor. Sample subset: naive CD4+ T cells, CD4+CD45RA+CD25-.

DNA of the CDR3: TGTGCCAGCAGCTTCACGGTAGATACGCAGTATTTT. It specifies CASSFTVDTQYF. This rearrangement joins TRBV5-4 to TRBJ2-3; D gene ambiguous. This CDR3 comprises 12 residues. Germline values: CDR1 SGHNT, CDR2 YYREEE (reference sequence). V was cut by 2 bases and J by 5 bases, with 6 bases left in between.